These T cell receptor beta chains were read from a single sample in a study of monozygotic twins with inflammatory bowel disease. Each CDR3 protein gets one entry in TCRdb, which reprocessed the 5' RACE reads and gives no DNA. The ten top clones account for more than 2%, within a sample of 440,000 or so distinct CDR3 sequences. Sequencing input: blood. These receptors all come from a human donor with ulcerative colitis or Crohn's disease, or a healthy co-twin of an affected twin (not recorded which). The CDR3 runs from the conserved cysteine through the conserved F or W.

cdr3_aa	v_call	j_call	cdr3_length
CASSFGGRNQETQYF	TRBV7-2	TRBJ2-5	15
CASRVGLAGGYEQFF	TRBV19	TRBJ2-1	15
CASSLGDSGADTQYF	TRBV5-1	TRBJ2-3	15
CSARLGWGRSNEQFF	TRBV20-1	TRBJ2-1	15
CASSWRVEDYTQYF	TRBV3-1	TRBJ2-3	14
CASSPGGFTGELFF	TRBV11-3	TRBJ2-2	14
CASSLLTVSGSGANVLTF	TRBV12-3/TRBV12-4	TRBJ2-6	18
CASSSILEAFF	TRBV7-9	TRBJ1-1	11
CASSWGLGPLHF	TRBV25-1	TRBJ1-6	12
CASSRIQGADAEAFF	TRBV11-2	TRBJ1-1	15
CASSRRAVTEAFF	TRBV6-5	TRBJ1-1	13
CSARESRGNNEQFF	TRBV20-1	TRBJ2-1	14
CSARDRASGGPTYEQYF	TRBV20-1	TRBJ2-7	17
CASSQRTVDTQYF	TRBV4-3	TRBJ2-3	13
CSVEIVNREPKLGNTIYF	TRBV29-1	TRBJ1-3	18
CASSRDRGQNGYTF	TRBV12-3/TRBV12-4	TRBJ1-2	14
CASSPRANNSPLHF	TRBV4-3	TRBJ1-6	14
CASSFLSGVLNEQYF	TRBV7-6	TRBJ2-7	15
CATQLGGGGTDTQYF	TRBV5-4	TRBJ2-3	15
CSARTTADRGYGYTF	TRBV20-1	TRBJ1-2	15
CASSSGLAGIASTDTQYF	TRBV12-3/TRBV12-4	TRBJ2-3	18
CASSSVLSNQPQHF	TRBV7-9	TRBJ1-5	14
CSASWQPNTGELFF	TRBV20-1	TRBJ2-2	14
CASSLGPLRNNEQFF	TRBV5-5	TRBJ2-1	15
CASRPRQGNEQYF	TRBV4-1	TRBJ2-7	13
CGWRTGGSEQYF	TRBV20-1	TRBJ2-7	12
CASSFHRGQDEQFF	TRBV12-3/TRBV12-4	TRBJ2-1	14
CASSLGASGRSVEQYF	TRBV28	TRBJ2-7	16
CSARDRVSGKVHNEQFF	TRBV20-1	TRBJ2-1	17
CASSPDRGADYGYTF	TRBV18	TRBJ1-2	15
CASSTRDSLVRVHEQYF	TRBV27	TRBJ2-7	17
CASSPGLSGAGELFF	TRBV7-2	TRBJ2-2	15
CASRPRGTTNEKLFF	TRBV27	TRBJ1-4	15
CASSFFVQETQYF	TRBV28	TRBJ2-5	13
CASRPTTGGYTEAFF	TRBV28	TRBJ1-1	15
CASSLKGAYTGANVLTF	TRBV7-9	TRBJ2-6	17
CSATPGDTEQYF	TRBV20-1	TRBJ2-7	12
CASSEKDYEQYF	TRBV5-1	TRBJ2-7	12
CASIQALGHSSVNTEAFF	TRBV4-1	TRBJ1-1	18
CASSLSRGSGNTIYF	TRBV12-3/TRBV12-4	TRBJ1-3	15